Listed here are 27 T cell receptor beta chains from one sample, sequenced in a study of molecular identifiers for immune sequencing clone quantification. MiXCR, applied by TCRdb to the PCR reads, yields one record per CDR3 protein. This sample yields 250,000 to 350,000 distinct CDR3 sequences, of which over 20% are seen a single time; approximately 0.84% belongs to the top ten. The specimen was naive CD8+ T cells from blood, with Jurkat cell RNA spiked in. Subset specified: FACS-sorted CD8+CD4-CCR7+CD45RA+ naive T cells. These receptors all stem from a human donor in good health. Some libraries in this study had Jurkat cell RNA spiked in.

To note about this clonotype: A much larger clone is a single base away; this may be a read error. This is likely a read error, given that the CDR3 carries no conserved phenylalanine or tryptophan at its end. The chain is built from TRBV29-1 and TRBJ1-2; D might be TRBD1 (6 bases). The CDR3 runs 14 residues. Germline lookup yields CDR1 SQVTM and CDR2 ANQGSEA. V shed 0 bases and J shed 7 bases, with 15 bases lying between them. The CDR3 DNA reads as TGCAGCGTTGAAGATCAGGTCAGGGGAATTGGCTACACCCTC. It translates to CSVEDQVRGIGYTL.

This clonotype came up once. This may be a read error, as it is one base from a much larger clone. V and J are TRBV28 and TRBJ1-5; 7 bases map to TRBD1. This CDR3 spans 15 amino acids. In germline, CDR1 is MDHEN, CDR2 SYDVKM. CDR3 loop: CANSSGQNSNQPQHF. CDR3 DNA sequence: TGTGCCAACAGTTCGGGACAGAATAGCAATCAGCCCCAGCATTTT.

This clonotype occurred a few times. A read error is possible here, since a much larger clone lies one base away. The chain carries TRBV29-1 and TRBJ2-2; 8 bases fit TRBD2. The CDR3 consists of 16 residues. Germline V lookup: CDR1 SQVTM, CDR2 ANQGSEA. The CDR3 loop is CSVHTEAGENAGELFF. The CDR3 DNA reads as TGCAGCGTTCATACCGAAGCGGGAGAGAACGCCGGGGAGCTGTTTTTT.

With respect to this clonotype: This may stem from a read error, because a much larger clone lies one nucleotide away. This rearrangement joins TRBV20-1 to TRBJ2-7, with 7 nucleotides matching TRBD2. J gave up 3 bases and V 6 bases, and 14 bases lay outside the gene matches. This CDR3 has 15 residues. The germline CDR1 and CDR2 sequences are DFQATT and SNEGSKA (reference sequence). CDR3: CSATSGTVGIYEQYF. In nucleotides, the CDR3 is TGCAGTGCCACGAGCGGGACGGTCGGGATCTACGAGCAGTACTTC.

This chain links TRBV19 with TRBJ2-1; 8 bases map to TRBD2. CDR3 size: 17 residues. The germline V gene has CDR1 LNHDA and CDR2 SQIVND (reference sequence). The ends lost 0 bases at V and 3 bases at J; junction bases unmatched: 7. The CDR3 bases are TGTGCCAGTAGTATAGATGATACTAGCGGAATCTACAATGAGCAGTTCTTC. Protein sequence: CASSIDDTSGIYNEQFF.

This clonotype was detected ten times or more. The chain couples TRBV4-3 to TRBJ2-7, with 8 bases lining up with TRBD2. The CDR3 covers 14 residues. J lost 3 bases, V lost 0 bases, and 1 base had no gene match. Germline V gives CDR1 LGHNA, CDR2 YSLEER. CDR3 loop: CASSQESGSYEQYF. The CDR3 DNA reads TGCGCCAGCAGCCAAGAGAGCGGGAGCTACGAGCAGTACTTC.

This clonotype was seen ten or more times. V is TRBV29-1 and J is TRBJ2-3; D assignment may be TRBD1 or TRBD2 (6 bases each). V dropped 2 bases and J dropped 6 bases, with 15 bases sitting between them. The CDR3 length is 14 residues. From germline, CDR1 is SQVTM and CDR2 ANQGSEA. DNA for the CDR3: TGCAGCGTTGAATGGGGGCTAGCGTCCGATACGCAGTATTTT. This codes for CSVEWGLASDTQYF.

In its sample, this clonotype was seen many times. The rearrangement uses TRBV6-2 or TRBV6-3 and TRBJ1-5; 7 bases line up with TRBD1. From germline, CDR1 is MNHEY and CDR2 SVGEGT. The V gene end was trimmed by 6 bases and the J gene end by 2 bases; junction bases not matched to a gene: 4. There are 14 residues in the CDR3. Here the CDR3 reads CASSTTGGNQPQHF. The CDR3 bases are TGTGCCAGCAGCACTACAGGGGGCAATCAGCCCCAGCATTTT.

This clonotype occurred many times. The genes are TRBV5-6 and TRBJ1-1, with no clear D. V gave up 3 bases and J gave up 1 base, with 7 bases separating them. CDR1 is SGHDT and CDR2 is YYEEEE in the germline V gene. This CDR3 region has 13 residues. Here the CDR3 reads CASSSVGNTEAFF. The CDR3 DNA follows: TGTGCCAGCAGCTCGGTAGGGAACACTGAAGCTTTCTTT.

Concerning this clonotype itself: A clone one base away is much larger, so this may be a read error. The J gene is TRBJ1-1, the V gene TRBV20-1, with a possible D match to TRBD1 (5 bases). Trimming took 0 bases from V and 1 from J, leaving 15 bases between them. The CDR3 runs 16 residues. Germline V gene data show CDR1 as DFQATT and CDR2 as SNEGSKA (reference sequence). CDR3 sequence reads: CSARDPTGTTNTEAFF. The CDR3 coding sequence is TGCAGTGCTAGAGATCCTACGGGGACCACGAACACTGAAGCTTTCTTT.

This sequence joins TRBV12-3 or TRBV12-4 and TRBJ2-5; no clear D. V was cut by 4 bases and J by 2 bases, with 11 bases left in between. The CDR3 length is 14 residues. CDR3 protein: CASSSVAEQETQYF. CDR3 in DNA: TGTGCCAGCAGTTCAGTGGCGGAGCAAGAGACCCAGTACTTC.

The V gene is TRBV20-1, the J gene TRBJ2-3, with D perhaps TRBD2 (7 bases). This CDR3 has 14 residues. CDR1 is DFQATT, CDR2 SNEGSKA, per germline (reference sequence). V lost 6 bases and J 2 bases, leaving 15 bases between the germline ends. Here the CDR3 DNA reads TGCAGTGCCAGGGGCCGGGAGGCCACAGATACGCAGTATTTT. It specifies CSARGREATDTQYF.

This clonotype was counted ten times or more. The gene calls are TRBV20-1 and TRBJ1-3; D gene ambiguous. Trimming left V 5 bases short and J 3 bases short, with 11 bases between. Germline V lookup: CDR1 DFQATT, CDR2 SNEGSKA (reference sequence). This CDR3 comprises 13 residues. CDR3 residues: CSARVVNGNTIYF. The DNA of the CDR3 is TGCAGTGCTCGAGTGGTGAATGGAAACACCATATATTTT.

This clonotype was recorded many times. The chain is built from TRBV5-1 and TRBJ1-1, with D tentatively TRBD1 (5 bases). The V gene's germline CDR1 is SGHRS and CDR2 YFSETQ. Trimming removed 3 bases from V and 8 bases from J, with 8 bases in between. The CDR3 length is 11 residues. CDR3 sequence: CASSYGGEAFF. In DNA form, the CDR3 reads TGCGCCAGCAGCTACGGGGGGGAAGCTTTCTTT.

This clonotype appeared a few times. CDR3 amino acids: CASSYGGGMTDTQYF. CDR3 sequence (DNA): TGTGCCAGCAGTTACGGGGGGGGAATGACAGATACGCAGTATTTT. The genes are TRBV6-5 and TRBJ2-3, with 7 bases aligning to TRBD2. Looked up from germline, CDR1 is MNHEY and CDR2 is SVGAGI. The ends lost 2 bases at V and 3 bases at J; junction bases unmatched: 5. The CDR3 has 15 amino acids.

Many counts were recorded for this clonotype. This rearrangement joins TRBV6-1 to TRBJ1-5; D gene ambiguous. CDR1 is MNHNS and CDR2 is SASEGT in the germline V gene. This CDR3 is 14 amino acids long. The V and J ends lost 4 bases and 4 bases respectively, with 11 bases between them. This chain's CDR3 is CASSGSQGNQPQHF. The CDR3 coding sequence is TGTGCCAGCAGTGGGTCGCAAGGGAATCAGCCCCAGCATTTT.

The chain couples TRBV6-2 or TRBV6-3 to TRBJ1-2; weak D call: TRBD1 (6 bases). Germline lookup yields CDR1 MNHEY and CDR2 SVGEGT. Between the trimmed V and J ends, which lost 4 bases and 4 bases, there was a span of 16 bases. The CDR3 loop spans 15 amino acids. CDR3 coding DNA: TGTGCCAGCAGTTTACAGGGCACCGCAAGCTATGGCTACACCTTC. Its protein product is CASSLQGTASYGYTF.

This clonotype has at least ten counts. This chain uses TRBV4-3 with TRBJ1-5; D is unclear. V was trimmed by 0 bases and J by 4 bases, leaving 10 bases between them. Per germline, CDR1 LGHNA and CDR2 YSLEER. CDR3 length: 15 amino acids. CDR3 sequence: CASSQDSGENQPQHF. CDR3 in DNA: TGCGCCAGCAGCCAAGATTCGGGCGAGAATCAGCCCCAGCATTTT.

Many counts were recorded for this clonotype. V is TRBV7-2 and J is TRBJ2-3; TRBD2 matches 9 bases. The germline CDR1 and CDR2 sequences are SGHTA and FQGNSA. V lost 6 bases, J lost 3 bases, and 10 bases stayed unmatched. The CDR3 has 16 amino acids. Here the CDR3 DNA reads TGTGCCAGCAGTTCATTGCGGGAGGGCCCGACAGATACGCAGTATTTT. This gives the protein CASSSLREGPTDTQYF. Using reference TRBV7-2 and TRBJ2-3 for the parts outside the CDR3, the full variable domain is GAGVSQSPSNKVTEKGKDVELRCDPISGHTALYWYRQSLGQGLEFLIYFQGNSAPDKSGLPSDRFSAERTGGSVSTLTIQRTQQEDSAVYLCASSSLREGPTDTQYFGPGTRLTVL.

This clonotype was observed many times. J is TRBJ1-5 and V is TRBV5-5; 8 bases align to TRBD1. There are 15 residues in the CDR3. The V gene's germline CDR1 is SGHKS and CDR2 YYEKEE (reference sequence). V dropped 5 bases and J dropped 0; count of bases not matched to a gene: 4. CDR3 in DNA: TGTGCCAGCAGACCGACAGGGGATAGCAATCAGCCCCAGCATTTT. It is translated as CASRPTGDSNQPQHF.

Regarding this clonotype: A clone one base away is much larger, so this may be a read error. This chain connects TRBV12-3 or TRBV12-4 to TRBJ1-6; 8 positions match TRBD1. This CDR3 is built from 15 residues. The CDR3 DNA sequence: TGTGCCAGCAGTCCTGGACAGGGCATAGTGTCACCCTTCCACTTT. Protein: CASSPGQGIVSPFHF.

For this clonotype: Just one base apart from a much larger clone, this may be a read error. J is TRBJ2-7 and V is TRBV20-1, with no clear D. Trimming took 1 base from V and 6 from J, leaving 13 bases between them. Germline CDR1 DFQATT, CDR2 SNEGSKA (reference sequence). The CDR3 covers 13 residues. The CDR3 spells CSARGPLVPEQYF. The CDR3 nucleotides are TGCAGTGCTAGAGGTCCCCTAGTGCCCGAGCAGTACTTC.

In this sample, this clonotype turned up many times. V usage is TRBV12-3 or TRBV12-4 and J usage is TRBJ2-3; TRBD2 is a possible D gene (5 bases). V lost 2 bases and J 4 bases, leaving 19 bases between the germline ends. The CDR3 is made up of 17 amino acids. The CDR3 sequence: CASSLSGIGVYADTQYF. DNA of the CDR3: TGTGCCAGCAGTTTATCGGGGATCGGTGTATACGCAGATACGCAGTATTTT.

This clonotype showed up just a few times. The chain is built from TRBV20-1 and TRBJ2-1, with 13 bases fitting TRBD2. V dropped 2 bases and J dropped 6; count of bases not matched to a gene: 7. Germline loops: CDR1 DFQATT, CDR2 SNEGSKA (reference sequence). The CDR3 spans 16 residues. DNA of the CDR3: TGCAGTGCTAGACCACCCGGACTAGCGGGAGCCAATGAGCAGTTCTTC. This sequence encodes CSARPPGLAGANEQFF.

In regard to this clonotype: The final CDR3 position lacks the conserved phenylalanine or tryptophan, pointing to a likely read error. CDR3 sequence: CASSLGPRTDTQYS. DNA for the CDR3: TGTGCCAGCAGCTTGGGACCCCGCACAGATACGCAGTATTCT. The rearrangement uses TRBV7-9 and TRBJ2-3; perhaps D is TRBD1 or TRBD2 (5 bases each). CDR1 is SEHNR and CDR2 is FQNEAQ in the germline V gene (reference sequence). Trimming removed 3 bases from V and 1 base from J, with 8 bases in between. The CDR3 has 14 amino acids.

The chain is built from TRBV7-2 and TRBJ2-4, with D maybe TRBD1 (6 bases). The CDR3 has 19 amino acids. V lost 3 bases and J 2 bases, leaving 23 bases between the germline ends. Germline V gene sequence: CDR1 SGHTA, CDR2 FQGNSA. CDR3 sequence reads: CASSFPRTDWAQTKNIQYF. The DNA for the CDR3 is TGTGCCAGCAGCTTCCCAAGGACAGATTGGGCTCAAACCAAAAACATTCAGTACTTC.

In regard to this clonotype: This clone may be a read error of a much larger clone one base away. The chain links TRBV19 to TRBJ2-3; 8 nucleotides match TRBD1. Unmatched junction bases numbered 7, after V lost 5 bases and J lost 3 bases. CDR1 and CDR2 from the germline V gene are LNHDA and SQIVND (reference sequence). This CDR3 is built from 15 residues. CDR3 DNA sequence: TGTGCCAGTAGTGCCGCAGGGGGCTGGACAGATACGCAGTATTTT. Its protein is CASSAAGGWTDTQYF.